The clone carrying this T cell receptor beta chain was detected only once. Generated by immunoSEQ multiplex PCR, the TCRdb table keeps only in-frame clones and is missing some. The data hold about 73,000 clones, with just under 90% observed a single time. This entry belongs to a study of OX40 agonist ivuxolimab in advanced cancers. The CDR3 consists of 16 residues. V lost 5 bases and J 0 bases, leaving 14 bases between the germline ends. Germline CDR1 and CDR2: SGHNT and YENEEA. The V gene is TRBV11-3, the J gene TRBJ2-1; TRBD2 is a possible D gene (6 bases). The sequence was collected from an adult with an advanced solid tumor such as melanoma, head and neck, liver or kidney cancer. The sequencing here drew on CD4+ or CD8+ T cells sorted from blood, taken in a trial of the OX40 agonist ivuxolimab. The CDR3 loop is CASSPGEAPSYNEQFF. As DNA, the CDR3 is TGTGCCAGCAGCCCGGGGGAGGCCCCCTCCTACAATGAGCAGTTCTTC.